The T cell receptor (beta chain) under discussion was sequenced for a study of CD8 T cells in ankylosing spondylitis. Broader study findings: CD8+ by phenotype, disease-linked clones were relatively rare in peripheral blood. Ankylosing spondylitis blood appeared to be characterized by a TCR beta motif of several highly homologous variants. It was reported that disease-linked clones were significantly enriched in matched ankylosing spondylitis synovial fluid.

This clonotype was found many times. Its antigen is undetermined. V shed 6 bases and J shed 4 bases, with 13 bases lying between them. The CDR3 sequence is 14 residues long. The authors made TCR beta libraries by quantitative 5'-RACE with molecular barcodes. Using its own MiXCR run on the 5' RACE reads, TCRdb lists one record per CDR3 protein. The sample carries 200,000 to 250,000 distinct CDR3 sequences, about 7% recorded once. This clonotype was sampled from a male donor with ankylosing spondylitis. V gene TRBV12-3 or TRBV12-4 combines with J gene TRBJ2-1, with a weak D call TRBD2 (5 bases). Sequencing used blood, either unsorted or a sorted T cell fraction (not recorded which). The CDR3 sequence: CASSPRTGYNEQFF. CDR3 bases: TGTGCCAGCAGCCCCAGGACGGGGTACAATGAGCAGTTCTTC.